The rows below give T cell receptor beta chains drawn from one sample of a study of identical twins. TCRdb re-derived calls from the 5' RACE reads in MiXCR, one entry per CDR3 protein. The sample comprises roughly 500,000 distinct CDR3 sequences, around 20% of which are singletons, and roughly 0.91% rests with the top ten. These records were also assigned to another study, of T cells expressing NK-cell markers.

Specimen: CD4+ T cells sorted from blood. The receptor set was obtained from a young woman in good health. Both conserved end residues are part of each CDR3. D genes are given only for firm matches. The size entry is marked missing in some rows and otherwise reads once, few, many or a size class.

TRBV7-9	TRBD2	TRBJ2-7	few	CASSLYAAGLVYHEQYF	TGTGCCAGCAGCTTATATGCAGCGGGACTAGTTTATCACGAGCAGTACTTC
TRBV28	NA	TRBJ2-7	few	CASTSGQPPYEQYF	TGTGCCAGCACAAGCGGGCAACCTCCGTACGAGCAGTACTTC
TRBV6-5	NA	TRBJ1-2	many	CASSYLGRGGYTF	TGTGCCAGCAGTTACTTGGGGAGAGGAGGCTACACCTTC
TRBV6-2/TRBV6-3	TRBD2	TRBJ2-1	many	CASSYVPGLTSGYNEQFF	TGTGCCAGCAGTTACGTCCCTGGCCTGACTAGCGGATACAATGAGCAGTTCTTC
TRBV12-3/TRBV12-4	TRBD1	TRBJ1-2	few	CASSLRTGAFYGYTF	TGTGCCAGCAGTCTTCGGACAGGGGCATTCTATGGCTACACCTTC
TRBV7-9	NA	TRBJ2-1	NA	CASSLGDMRNEQFF	TGTGCCAGCAGCTTAGGGGACATGAGGAATGAGCAGTTCTTC
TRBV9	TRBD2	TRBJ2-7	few	CASSPSGGRTHEQYF	TGTGCCAGCAGCCCATCGGGGGGGCGTACCCACGAGCAGTACTTC
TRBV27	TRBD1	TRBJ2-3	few	CASSLSRGQGRTDTQYF	TGTGCCAGCAGTCTCTCTCGAGGACAGGGCCGGACAGATACGCAGTATTTT
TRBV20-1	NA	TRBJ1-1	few	CSAKRGGMNTEAFF	TGCAGTGCTAAACGAGGGGGGATGAACACTGAAGCTTTCTTT
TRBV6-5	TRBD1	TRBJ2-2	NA	CASSYSTGGYDTGELFF	TGTGCCAGCAGTTACTCGACAGGGGGGTACGACACCGGGGAGCTGTTTTTT
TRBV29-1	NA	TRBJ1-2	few	CSVGSIDGYTF	TGCAGCGTTGGGAGTATCGATGGCTACACCTTC